This T cell receptor beta chain was observed in a study of OX40 agonist ivuxolimab in advanced cancers. Background for the entire study: Ivuxolimab was a fully human IgG2 agonistic monoclonal antibody targeting the costimulatory receptor OX40 (CD134). Peripheral TCRbeta sequencing aimed to test whether ivuxolimab altered TCR sequence diversity and caused clonal T-cell expansion. Prior anti-PD-1, anti-PD-L1 or anti-CTLA-4 therapy was permitted, and about two fifths of dose-escalation patients had received checkpoint inhibitors. Intravenous ivuxolimab was administered to patients every 2 weeks at six dose levels: 0.01, 0.1, 0.3, 1.5, 3 and 10 mg/kg. Partial responses were achieved by three dose-escalation patients, of whom one had hepatocellular carcinoma and two had cutaneous melanoma. In the dose-escalation cohort, around four fifths of patients were male, and the mean age was approximately 60 years with a range of roughly 20 to 80. The paper covers the monotherapy dose-escalation part of the phase I ivuxolimab trial, which included N of about 50 patients. Among the 52 dose-escalation patients, about 20 had hepatocellular carcinoma, roughly 15 melanoma, 9 renal cell carcinoma and 9 head and neck cancer. Beyond this particular receptor, the publication reports: The antigen specificity of the peripheral T cells that underwent clonal expansion was not determined. Low levels of normalized T-cell clonal expansion were also seen in some nonresponding patients. At doses of 0.1 to 3.0 mg/kg, clonal expansion of both CD4+ and CD8+ T cells in blood was seen between baseline and week 6. After ivuxolimab, expanded clones were on average more numerous among CD8+ T cells than among CD4+ T cells. In the 0.1-3.0 mg/kg groups, partial responders were among the patients with the lowest normalized peripheral clonal expansion, particularly in CD8+ T cells.

Including cysteine and phenylalanine, the CDR3 has 14 amino acids. Only the CDR3 DNA is retained, 42 bases long and in frame from the first base. The germline V gene (reference sequence) gives CDR1 as LNHDA and CDR2 as SQIVND. V is shortened by 5 bases, J by 8 bases, and the region joining them spans 15 bases. The trial excluded patients who had a history of autoimmune disease or who were on systemic immunosuppression. Peripheral blood for TCR sequencing was collected from all dose cohorts at baseline, on cycle 4 day 1, and on cycle 7 day 1. The samples were drawn from a first-in-human, open-label, multicenter phase I dose-escalation trial of ivuxolimab. The trial enrolled adults with locally advanced or metastatic head and neck squamous cell, hepatocellular, melanoma or renal cell carcinoma. Before TCR sequencing, CD4+ T cells and CD8+ T cells were sorted from peripheral blood as separate populations.

Notes on this clone: Its antigen remains unidentified. Per-nucleotide qualities are absent, and no much larger clonotype sits a single base away.

Genomic DNA was isolated from the sorted cells so that the TCRbeta CDR3 region could be sequenced. TCRbeta CDR3 regions were sequenced using the immunoSEQ Assay. TCRdb provides this immuneACCESS table in a form limited to in-frame rearrangements. Some clones are lacking; in checked studies, under half of them reflect an unresolved V gene, and why the rest are absent is not known. The sample data list 75,000 to 80,000 clones, and 87% of these were observed just once. Under 6.5% of the sample goes to the ten largest clones. The rearranged segments are TRBV19 and TRBJ1-4; TRBD1 is possibly the D segment (6 matching bases). The sample here was CD4+ or CD8+ T cells sorted from blood, taken in a trial of the OX40 agonist ivuxolimab. The origin of this receptor is an adult with an advanced solid tumor such as melanoma, head and neck, liver or kidney cancer. The base sequence is TGTGCCAGTAGTTGGGGGCGAAGGGGAGAAAAACTGTTTTTT. Translated, it reads CASSWGRRGEKLFF.